These T cell receptor beta chains were read from a single sample in a study of cytomegalovirus exposure and HLA in healthy donors. Generated by immunoSEQ multiplex PCR, the TCRdb table keeps only in-frame clones and is missing some. The sample holds around 150,000 clones, approximately 91% seen once. Sequencing was performed on PBMCs. The source is a middle-aged woman in good health and CMV-seronegative. Both conserved end residues are part of each CDR3. The order of the fields is J gene, clone size, V gene, D gene, CDR3 protein, CDR3 DNA. A D gene is named only where the DNA matches it firmly. Not every row has a clone size; where given, it reads once, few, many or a size class.

TRBJ2-1 | . | TRBV6-4 | TRBD2 | CASSALAGASYNEQFF | TGTGCCAGCAGTGCTTTAGCGGGAGCCTCCTACAATGAGCAGTTCTTC
TRBJ1-6 | . | TRBV5-1 | TRBD1 | CASSHSGTGDFGSPLHF | TGCGCCAGCAGCCATTCCGGGACAGGGGATTTTGGTTCACCCCTCCACTTT
TRBJ2-1 | . | TRBV4-1 | TRBD2 | CASSQGGGSYNEQFF | TGCGCCAGCAGCCAAGGGGGGGGCTCCTACAATGAGCAGTTCTTC
TRBJ2-7 | once | TRBV6-1 | . | CASSTRTPLRYF | TGTGCCAGCAGTACTCGGACACCCCTACGGTACTTC
TRBJ2-3 | . | TRBV28 | . | CASSSGPLEGTQYF | TGTGCCAGCAGCTCCGGGCCCCTCGAGGGTACGCAGTATTTT
TRBJ1-5 | once | TRBV7-9 | . | CASRQFQPQHF | TGTGCCAGCAGACAGTTTCAGCCCCAGCATTTT
TRBJ2-7 | . | TRBV28 | . | CASTTGSYEQYF | TGTGCCAGCACAACCGGGTCCTACGAGCAGTACTTC
TRBJ1-3 | . | TRBV7-8 | . | CASSLADMAIYF | TGTGCCAGCAGCTTGGCGGACATGGCCATATATTTT
TRBJ2-1 | . | TRBV6-6 | TRBD1 | CASKTGGIDEQFF | TGTGCCAGCAAAACAGGGGGCATCGATGAGCAGTTCTTC
TRBJ2-1 | . | TRBV19 | TRBD2 | CASSIGGLAGGALSSYNEQFF | TGTGCCAGTAGTATAGGGGGACTAGCGGGAGGGGCTCTTAGTTCCTACAATGAGCAGTTCTTC
TRBJ2-1 | . | TRBV4-3 | TRBD2 | CASSQVGFSGRSHNNEQFF | TGCGCCAGCAGCCAAGTCGGATTTAGCGGGAGGTCCCATAACAATGAGCAGTTCTTC
TRBJ1-3 | . | TRBV9 | . | CASSTTPDNGNTIYF | TGTGCCAGCAGCACGACTCCGGATAATGGAAACACCATATATTTT
TRBJ2-7 | . | TRBV30 | . | CAWSTSTVTVF | TGTGCCTGGAGCACCTCGACAGTCACGGTCTTC
TRBJ2-1 | . | TRBV5-4 | TRBD2 | CASSGILAGVWDEQFF | TGTGCCAGCAGCGGCATCCTAGCGGGAGTCTGGGATGAGCAGTTCTTC
TRBJ2-2 | . | TRBV6-1 | . | CASSGFGLNTGELFF | TGTGCCAGCAGCGGGTTTGGACTAAACACCGGGGAGCTGTTTTTT
TRBJ2-2 | . | TRBV7-8 | . | CASSFRRINTGELFF | TGTGCCAGCAGCTTCCGGAGAATAAACACCGGGGAGCTGTTTTTT
TRBJ2-1 | . | TRBV6-6 | . | CASSYSSSRDEQFF | TGTGCCAGCAGTTACTCGAGCTCCAGGGATGAGCAGTTCTTC
TRBJ2-7 | . | TRBV4-2 | TRBD2 | CASSQGDTSGRAYEQYF | TGTGCCAGCAGCCAAGGAGATACTAGCGGGAGGGCTTACGAGCAGTACTTC
TRBJ2-3 | . | TRBV5-1 | TRBD2 | CASSLVGRDLTDTQYF | TGCGCCAGCAGCTTGGTCGGGAGGGATTTGACAGATACGCAGTATTTT
TRBJ1-1 | once | TRBV6-1 | TRBD1 | CASSAWGTGDPKAFF | TGTGCCAGCAGTGCGTGGGGGACAGGGGATCCGAAAGCTTTCTTT
TRBJ1-2 | . | TRBV28 | . | CASSFSLGGTNYGYTF | TGTGCCAGCAGTTTCTCCCTCGGGGGGACCAACTATGGCTACACCTTC
TRBJ2-1 | . | TRBV7-2 | TRBD2 | CASSLDSGRRNEQFF | TGTGCCAGCAGCTTAGACAGCGGGAGAAGGAATGAGCAGTTCTTC
TRBJ2-1 | . | TRBV30 | TRBD2 | CAWGGDWEQFF | TGTGCCTGGGGGGGGGATTGGGAGCAGTTCTTC
TRBJ2-1 | . | TRBV5-4 | TRBD2 | CASSLGLAGYNEQFF | TGTGCCAGCAGCCTCGGACTAGCGGGGTACAATGAGCAGTTCTTC
TRBJ2-3 | . | TRBV9 | TRBD2 | CASSVGTSGRAADTQYF | TGTGCCAGCAGCGTAGGGACTAGCGGGAGGGCCGCTGATACGCAGTATTTT
TRBJ2-7 | . | TRBV6-5 | TRBD1 | CASRAGTGVYEQYF | TGTGCCAGCAGGGCCGGGACAGGAGTCTACGAGCAGTACTTC
TRBJ2-1 | . | TRBV10-2 | TRBD2 | CASRGTSGSSYNEQFF | TGCGCCAGCAGGGGGACTAGCGGGAGCTCCTACAATGAGCAGTTCTTC
TRBJ2-7 | . | TRBV28 | . | CASSPNALLYEQYF | TGTGCCAGCAGTCCTAACGCACTCCTCTACGAGCAGTACTTC
TRBJ2-7 | . | TRBV10-1 | . | CASAGPGTLSYEQYF | TGCGCCAGCGCCGGGCCCGGGACTCTCAGTTACGAGCAGTACTTC